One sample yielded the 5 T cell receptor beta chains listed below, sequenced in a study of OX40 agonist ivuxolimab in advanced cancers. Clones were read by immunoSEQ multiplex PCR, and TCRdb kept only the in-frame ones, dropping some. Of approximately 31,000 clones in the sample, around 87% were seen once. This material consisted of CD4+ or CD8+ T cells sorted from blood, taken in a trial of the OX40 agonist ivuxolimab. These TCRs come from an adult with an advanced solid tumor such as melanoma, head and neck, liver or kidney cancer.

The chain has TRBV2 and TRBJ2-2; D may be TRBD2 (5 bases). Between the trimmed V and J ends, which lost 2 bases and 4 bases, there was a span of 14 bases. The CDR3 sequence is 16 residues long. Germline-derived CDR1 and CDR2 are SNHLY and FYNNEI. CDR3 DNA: TGTGCCAGCAGTGAACGGGGTCCTGACTTCACCGGGGAGCTGTTTTTT. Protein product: CASSERGPDFTGELFF.

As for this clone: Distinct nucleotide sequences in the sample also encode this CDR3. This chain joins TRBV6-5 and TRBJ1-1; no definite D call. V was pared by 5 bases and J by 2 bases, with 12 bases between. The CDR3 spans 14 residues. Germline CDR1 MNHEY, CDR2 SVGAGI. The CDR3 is CASSQSDSNTEAFF. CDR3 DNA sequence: TGTGCCAGCAGTCAATCGGACTCAAACACTGAAGCTTTCTTT.

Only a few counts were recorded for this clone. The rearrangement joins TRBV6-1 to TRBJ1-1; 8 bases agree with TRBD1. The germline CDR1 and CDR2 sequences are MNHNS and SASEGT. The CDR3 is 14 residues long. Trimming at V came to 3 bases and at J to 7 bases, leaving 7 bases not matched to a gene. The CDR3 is CASSDQDRVGEAFF. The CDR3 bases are TGTGCCAGCAGTGACCAGGACAGGGTCGGTGAAGCTTTCTTT.

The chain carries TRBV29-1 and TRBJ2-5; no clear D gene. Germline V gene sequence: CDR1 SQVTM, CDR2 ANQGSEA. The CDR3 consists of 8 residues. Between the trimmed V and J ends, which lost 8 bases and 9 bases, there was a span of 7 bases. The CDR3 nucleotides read TGCAGCTCCCGGCCCCAGTACTTC. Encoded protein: CSSRPQYF.

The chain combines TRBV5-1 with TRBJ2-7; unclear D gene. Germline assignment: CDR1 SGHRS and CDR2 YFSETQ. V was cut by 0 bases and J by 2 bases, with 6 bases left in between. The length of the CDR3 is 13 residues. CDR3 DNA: TGCGCCAGCAGCTTGGGGCTCACCTACGAGCAGTACTTC. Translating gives CASSLGLTYEQYF.